This T cell receptor beta chain was retrieved from a study of cytomegalovirus exposure and HLA in healthy donors. Findings and caveats of the study: The likely explanation for a cluster of highly shared sequence variants was sequencing artifact. The authors assumed roughly uniform sequencing depth across donors for presence/absence analyses. Some segments of the V type, notably TRBV6-2 and TRBV6-3, were excluded as indistinguishable.

The CDR3 covers 17 residues. Per germline, CDR1 SGHDT and CDR2 YYEEEE. Trimming removed 4 bases from V and 0 bases from J; junction bases left unmatched: 10. Amplification used 60 Vbeta primers and 13 Jbeta primers. Here immunoSEQ multiplex PCR was the method, and the copy in TCRdb shows in-frame clones only, minus some. The table includes around 160,000 clones, 75% to 80% detected once. Turning to this clone: Its antigen is undetermined.

The specimen was PBMCs. This sequence originates from a woman between 40 and 50 years old in good health and CMV-seropositive. The rearrangement joins TRBV5-6 to TRBJ2-7; 10 nucleotides line up with TRBD1. CDR3 coding DNA: TGTGCCAGCAGCAGGGGACAGGGGCTGTCCCTCTCCTACGAGCAGTACTTC. It encodes CASSRGQGLSLSYEQYF.